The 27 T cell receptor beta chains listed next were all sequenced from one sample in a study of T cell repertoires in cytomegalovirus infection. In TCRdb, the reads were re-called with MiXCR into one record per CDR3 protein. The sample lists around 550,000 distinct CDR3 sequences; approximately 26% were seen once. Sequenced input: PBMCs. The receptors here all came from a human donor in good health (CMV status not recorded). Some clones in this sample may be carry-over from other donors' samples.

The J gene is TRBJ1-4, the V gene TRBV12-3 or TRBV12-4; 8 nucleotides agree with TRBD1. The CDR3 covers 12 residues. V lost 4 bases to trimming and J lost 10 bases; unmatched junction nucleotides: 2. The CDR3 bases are TGTGCCAGCAGTTCACAGGGGGGAAAACTGTTTTTT. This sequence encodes CASSSQGGKLFF.

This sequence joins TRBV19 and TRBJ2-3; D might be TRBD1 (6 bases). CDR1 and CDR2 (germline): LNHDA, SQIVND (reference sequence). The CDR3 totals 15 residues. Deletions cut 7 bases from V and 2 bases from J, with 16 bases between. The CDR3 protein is CASIGTTRDTDTQYF. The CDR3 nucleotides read TGTGCCAGTATAGGGACAACGAGGGACACAGATACGCAGTATTTT.

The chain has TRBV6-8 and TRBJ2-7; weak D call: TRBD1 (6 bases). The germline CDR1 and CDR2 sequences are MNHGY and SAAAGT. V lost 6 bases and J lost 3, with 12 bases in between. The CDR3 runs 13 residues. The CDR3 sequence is CASRRGQNYEQYF. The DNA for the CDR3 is TGTGCCAGCAGGAGGGGACAAAACTACGAGCAGTACTTC.

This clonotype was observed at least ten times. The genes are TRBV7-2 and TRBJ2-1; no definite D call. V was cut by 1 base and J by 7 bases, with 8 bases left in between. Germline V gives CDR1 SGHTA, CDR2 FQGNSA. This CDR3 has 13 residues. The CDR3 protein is CASSLGVVNEQFF. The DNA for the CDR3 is TGTGCCAGCAGCTTAGGTGTGGTTAATGAGCAGTTCTTC.

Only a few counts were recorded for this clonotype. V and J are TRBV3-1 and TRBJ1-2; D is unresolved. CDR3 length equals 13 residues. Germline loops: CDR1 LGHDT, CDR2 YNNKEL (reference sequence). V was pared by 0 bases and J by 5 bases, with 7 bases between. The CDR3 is CASSQDPVYGYTF. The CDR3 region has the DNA TGTGCCAGCAGCCAAGACCCTGTTTATGGCTACACCTTC.

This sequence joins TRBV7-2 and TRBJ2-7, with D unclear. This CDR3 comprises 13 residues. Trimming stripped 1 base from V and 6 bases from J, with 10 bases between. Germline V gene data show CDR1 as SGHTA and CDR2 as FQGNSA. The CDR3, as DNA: TGTGCCAGCAGCTTAGAGGCTAGGAGCGAGCAGTACTTC. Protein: CASSLEARSEQYF.

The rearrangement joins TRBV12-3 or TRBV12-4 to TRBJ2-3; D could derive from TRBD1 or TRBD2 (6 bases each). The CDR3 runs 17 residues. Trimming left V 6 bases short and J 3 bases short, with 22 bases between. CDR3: CASRAGTWARGTDTQYF. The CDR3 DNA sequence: TGTGCCAGCAGAGCCGGGACTTGGGCTAGGGGGACAGATACGCAGTATTTT.

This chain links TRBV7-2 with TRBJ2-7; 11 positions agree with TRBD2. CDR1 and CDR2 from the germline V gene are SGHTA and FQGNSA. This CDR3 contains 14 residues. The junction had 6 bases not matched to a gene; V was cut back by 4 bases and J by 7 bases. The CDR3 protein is CASSYRLAGWEQYF. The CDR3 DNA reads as TGTGCCAGCAGCTACAGACTAGCGGGATGGGAGCAGTACTTC.

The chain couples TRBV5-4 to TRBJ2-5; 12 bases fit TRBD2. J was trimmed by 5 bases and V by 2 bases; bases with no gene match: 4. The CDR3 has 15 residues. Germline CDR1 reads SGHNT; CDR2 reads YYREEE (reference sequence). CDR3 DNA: TGTGCCAGCAGCTTATCGCTAGCGGGAGGGGAGACCCAGTACTTC. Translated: CASSLSLAGGETQYF.

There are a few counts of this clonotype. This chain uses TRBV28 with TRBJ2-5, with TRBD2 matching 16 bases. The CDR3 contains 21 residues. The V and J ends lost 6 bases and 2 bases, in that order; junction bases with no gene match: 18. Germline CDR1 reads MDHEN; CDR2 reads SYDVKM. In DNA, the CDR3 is TGTGCCAGCAGAACCGGGACTAGCGGGAGGGCCAGGCGGGAGGGGCAAGAGACCCAGTACTTC. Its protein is CASRTGTSGRARREGQETQYF.

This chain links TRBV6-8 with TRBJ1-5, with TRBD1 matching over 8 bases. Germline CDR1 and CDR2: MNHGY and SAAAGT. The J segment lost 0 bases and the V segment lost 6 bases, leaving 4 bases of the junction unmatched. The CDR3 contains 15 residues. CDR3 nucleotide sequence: TGTGCCAGCAGCTTCGACAGGGGTAGCAATCAGCCCCAGCATTTT. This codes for CASSFDRGSNQPQHF.

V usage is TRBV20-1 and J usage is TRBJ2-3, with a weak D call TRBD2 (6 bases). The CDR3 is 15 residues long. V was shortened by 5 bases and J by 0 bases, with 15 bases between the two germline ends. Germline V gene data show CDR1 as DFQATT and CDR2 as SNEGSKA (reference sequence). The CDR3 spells CSALTSGGSTDTQYF. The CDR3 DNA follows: TGCAGTGCTCTTACCAGTGGGGGGAGCACAGATACGCAGTATTTT.

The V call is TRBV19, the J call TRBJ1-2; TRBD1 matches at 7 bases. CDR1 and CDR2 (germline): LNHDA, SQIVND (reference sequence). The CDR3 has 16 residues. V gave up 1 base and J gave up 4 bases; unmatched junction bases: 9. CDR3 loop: CASSIAAGQRSYGYTF. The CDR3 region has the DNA TGTGCCAGTAGTATAGCGGCGGGACAGCGCTCCTATGGCTACACCTTC.

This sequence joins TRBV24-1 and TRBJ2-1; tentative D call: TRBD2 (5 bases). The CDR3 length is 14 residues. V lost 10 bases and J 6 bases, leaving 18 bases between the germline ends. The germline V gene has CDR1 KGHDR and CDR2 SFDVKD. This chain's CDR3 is CATSRGIGLNEQFF. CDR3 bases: TGTGCCACATCCCGCGGAATTGGACTCAATGAGCAGTTCTTC.

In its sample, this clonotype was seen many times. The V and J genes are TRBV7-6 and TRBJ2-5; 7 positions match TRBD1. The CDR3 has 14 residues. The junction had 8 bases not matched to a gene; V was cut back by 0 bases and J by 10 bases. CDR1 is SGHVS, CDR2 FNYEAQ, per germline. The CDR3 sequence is CASSLAYLHRGQYF. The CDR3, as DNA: TGTGCCAGCAGCTTAGCTTATCTCCACAGGGGCCAGTACTTC.

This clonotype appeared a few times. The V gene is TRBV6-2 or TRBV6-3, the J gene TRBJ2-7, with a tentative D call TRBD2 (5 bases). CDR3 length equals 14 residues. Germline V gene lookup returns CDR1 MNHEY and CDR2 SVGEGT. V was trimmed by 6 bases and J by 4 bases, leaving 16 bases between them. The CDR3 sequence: CASRARLPVYEQYV. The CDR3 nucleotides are TGTGCCAGCAGAGCTAGACTACCAGTTTACGAGCAGTACGTC.

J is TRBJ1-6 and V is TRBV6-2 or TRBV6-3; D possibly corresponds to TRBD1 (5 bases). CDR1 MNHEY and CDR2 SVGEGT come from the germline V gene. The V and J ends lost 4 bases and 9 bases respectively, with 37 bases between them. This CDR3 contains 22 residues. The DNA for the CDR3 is TGTGCCAGCAGTTCACCCAGGGAACCGGCCCGGGATTCTACAACAAAATTTTCACCCCTCCACTTT. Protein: CASSSPREPARDSTTKFSPLHF.

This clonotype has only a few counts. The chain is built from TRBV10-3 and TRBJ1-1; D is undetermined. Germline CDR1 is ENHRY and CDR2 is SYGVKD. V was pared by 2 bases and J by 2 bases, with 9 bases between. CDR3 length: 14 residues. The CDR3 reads CAISETQDNTEAFF. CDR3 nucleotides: TGTGCCATCAGTGAGACACAAGACAACACTGAAGCTTTCTTT.

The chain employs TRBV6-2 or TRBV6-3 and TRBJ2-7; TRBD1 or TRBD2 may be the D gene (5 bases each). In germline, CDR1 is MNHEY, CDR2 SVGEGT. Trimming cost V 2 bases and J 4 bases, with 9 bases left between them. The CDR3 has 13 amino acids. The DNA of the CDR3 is TGTGCCAGCAGTTACACGGGGCTGTACGAGCAGTACGTC. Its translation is CASSYTGLYEQYV.

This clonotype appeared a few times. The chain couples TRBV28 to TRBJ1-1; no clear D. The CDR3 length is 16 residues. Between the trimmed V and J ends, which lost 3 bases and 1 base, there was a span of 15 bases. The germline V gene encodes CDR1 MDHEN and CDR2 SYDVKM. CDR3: CASSFSMTEGNTEAFF. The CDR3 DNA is TGTGCCAGCAGTTTTTCGATGACGGAGGGGAACACTGAAGCTTTCTTT.

The CDR3 sequence: CSALGFPEQYF. The CDR3 nucleotides are TGCAGTGCGCTAGGCTTTCCCGAGCAGTACTTC. This chain links TRBV20-1 with TRBJ2-7; no clear D gene. Deletions cut 6 bases from V and 6 bases from J, with 12 bases between. CDR1 and CDR2 from the germline V gene are DFQATT and SNEGSKA (reference sequence). This CDR3 is 11 amino acids long.

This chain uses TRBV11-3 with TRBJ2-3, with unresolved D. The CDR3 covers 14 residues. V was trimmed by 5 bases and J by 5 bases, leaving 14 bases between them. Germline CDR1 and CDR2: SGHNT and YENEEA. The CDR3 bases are TGTGCCAGCAGCATCCACCCTCGTGGAGATACGCAGTATTTT. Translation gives CASSIHPRGDTQYF.

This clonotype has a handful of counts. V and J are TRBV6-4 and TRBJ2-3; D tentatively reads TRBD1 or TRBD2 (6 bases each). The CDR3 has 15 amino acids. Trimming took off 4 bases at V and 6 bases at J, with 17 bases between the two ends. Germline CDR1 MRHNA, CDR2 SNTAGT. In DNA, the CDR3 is TGTGCCAGCAGTGCAAGGGGGGAAGGGATGGATACGCAGTATTTT. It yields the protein CASSARGEGMDTQYF.

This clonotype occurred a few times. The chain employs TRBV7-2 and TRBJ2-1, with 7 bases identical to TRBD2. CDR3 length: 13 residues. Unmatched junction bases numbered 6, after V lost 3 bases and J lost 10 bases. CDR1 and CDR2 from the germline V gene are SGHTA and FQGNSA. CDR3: CASSLSSGLEQFF. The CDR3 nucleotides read TGTGCCAGCAGCTTGAGTAGCGGGCTCGAGCAGTTCTTC.

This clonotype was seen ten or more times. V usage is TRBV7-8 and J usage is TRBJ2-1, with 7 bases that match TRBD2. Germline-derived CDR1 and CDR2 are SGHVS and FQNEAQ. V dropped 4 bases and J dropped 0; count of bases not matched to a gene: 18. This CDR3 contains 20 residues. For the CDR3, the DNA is TGTGCCAGCAGCTCCATCAGCGGGATCCCCCCCCATAGCTCCTACAATGAGCAGTTCTTC. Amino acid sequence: CASSSISGIPPHSSYNEQFF.

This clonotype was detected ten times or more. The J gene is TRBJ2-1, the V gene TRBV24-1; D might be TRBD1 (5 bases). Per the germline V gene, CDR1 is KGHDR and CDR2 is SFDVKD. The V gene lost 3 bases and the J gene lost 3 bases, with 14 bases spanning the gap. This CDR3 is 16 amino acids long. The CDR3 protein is CATSDPAGFNYNEQFF. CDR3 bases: TGTGCCACCAGTGATCCGGCAGGGTTCAACTACAATGAGCAGTTCTTC.

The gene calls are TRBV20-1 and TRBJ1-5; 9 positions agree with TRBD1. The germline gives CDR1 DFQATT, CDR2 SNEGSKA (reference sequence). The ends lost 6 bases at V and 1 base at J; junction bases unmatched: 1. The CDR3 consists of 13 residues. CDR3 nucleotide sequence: TGCAGTGCGGGGACAGGGAGCAATCAGCCCCAGCATTTT. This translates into CSAGTGSNQPQHF.